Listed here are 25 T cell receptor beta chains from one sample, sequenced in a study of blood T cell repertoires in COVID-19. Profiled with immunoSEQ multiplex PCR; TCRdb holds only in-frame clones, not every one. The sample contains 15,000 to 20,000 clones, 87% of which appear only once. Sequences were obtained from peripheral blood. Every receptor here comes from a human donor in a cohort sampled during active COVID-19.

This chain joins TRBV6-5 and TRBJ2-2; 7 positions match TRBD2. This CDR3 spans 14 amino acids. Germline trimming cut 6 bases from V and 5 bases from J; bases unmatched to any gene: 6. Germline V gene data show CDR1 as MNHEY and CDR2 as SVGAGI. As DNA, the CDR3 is TGTGCCAGCAGCCGTACCGGGGGGACCGGGGAGCTGTTTTTT. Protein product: CASSRTGGTGELFF.

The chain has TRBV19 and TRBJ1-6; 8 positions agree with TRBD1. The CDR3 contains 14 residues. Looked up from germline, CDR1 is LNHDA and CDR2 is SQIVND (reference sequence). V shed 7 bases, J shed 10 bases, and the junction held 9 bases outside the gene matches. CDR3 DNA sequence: TGTGCCAGTACCAACAGGGGGACAGGATCACCCCTCCACTTT. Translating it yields CASTNRGTGSPLHF.

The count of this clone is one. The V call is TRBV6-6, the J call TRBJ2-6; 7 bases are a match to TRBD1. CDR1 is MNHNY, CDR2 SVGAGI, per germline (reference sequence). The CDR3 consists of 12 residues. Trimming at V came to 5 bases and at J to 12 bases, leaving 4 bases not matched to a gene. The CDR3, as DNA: TGTGCCAGCAGTACGACAGGGAGCGTCCTGACTTTC. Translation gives CASSTTGSVLTF.

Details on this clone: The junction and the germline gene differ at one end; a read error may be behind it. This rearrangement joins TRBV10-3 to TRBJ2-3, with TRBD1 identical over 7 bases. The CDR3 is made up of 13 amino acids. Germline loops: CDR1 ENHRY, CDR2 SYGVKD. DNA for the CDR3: TGTGCCACCAGTGGGGGACAGTCAGATACGCAGTATTTT. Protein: CATSGGQSDTQYF.

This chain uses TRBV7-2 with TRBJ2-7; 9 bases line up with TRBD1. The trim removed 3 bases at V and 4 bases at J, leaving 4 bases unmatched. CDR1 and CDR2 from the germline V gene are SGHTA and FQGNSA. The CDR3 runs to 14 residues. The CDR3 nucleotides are TGTGCCAGCAGCTTTAGGGACAGGGTATACGAGCAGTACTTC. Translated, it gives CASSFRDRVYEQYF.

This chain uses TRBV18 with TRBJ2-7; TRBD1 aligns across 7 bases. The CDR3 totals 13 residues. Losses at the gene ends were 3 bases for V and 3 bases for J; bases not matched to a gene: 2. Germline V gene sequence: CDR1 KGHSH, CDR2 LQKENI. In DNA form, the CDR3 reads TGTGCCAGCTCACCGACAGGGCTCTACGAGCAGTACTTC. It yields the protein CASSPTGLYEQYF.

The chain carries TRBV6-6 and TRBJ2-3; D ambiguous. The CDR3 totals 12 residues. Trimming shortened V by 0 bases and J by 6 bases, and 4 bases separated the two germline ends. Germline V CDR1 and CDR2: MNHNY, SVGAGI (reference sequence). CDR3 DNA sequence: TGTGCCAGCAGTTACTCGGAGGATACGCAGTATTTT. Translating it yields CASSYSEDTQYF.

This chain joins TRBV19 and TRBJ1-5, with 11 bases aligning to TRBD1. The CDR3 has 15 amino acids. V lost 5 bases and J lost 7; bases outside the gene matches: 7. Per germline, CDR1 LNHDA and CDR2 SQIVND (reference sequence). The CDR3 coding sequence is TGTGCCAGTAGTGCCGGGACAGGGGGGGACCAGCCCCAGCATTTT. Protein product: CASSAGTGGDQPQHF.

DNA for the CDR3: TGTGCCAGCAGCGTATGGGACAGGGGGGAGAGAGATACGCAGTATTTT. It is translated as CASSVWDRGERDTQYF. The chain carries TRBV9 and TRBJ2-3, with TRBD1 identical over 11 bases. The CDR3 runs 16 residues. CDR1 and CDR2 from the germline V gene are SGDLS and YYNGEE. After removal of 1 base from V and 5 bases from J, the junction contained 6 bases not matched to a gene.

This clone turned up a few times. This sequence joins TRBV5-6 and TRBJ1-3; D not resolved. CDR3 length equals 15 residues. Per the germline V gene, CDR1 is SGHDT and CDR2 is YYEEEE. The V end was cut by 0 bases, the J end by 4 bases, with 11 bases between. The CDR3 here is CASSLAMVRGNTIYF. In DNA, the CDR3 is TGTGCCAGCAGCTTGGCCATGGTCAGGGGAAACACCATATATTTT.

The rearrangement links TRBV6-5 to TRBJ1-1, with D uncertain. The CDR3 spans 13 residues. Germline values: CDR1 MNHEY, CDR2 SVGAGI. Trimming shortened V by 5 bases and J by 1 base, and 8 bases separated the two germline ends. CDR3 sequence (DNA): TGTGCCAGCAGTAACCGACAGAACACTGAAGCTTTCTTT. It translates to CASSNRQNTEAFF.

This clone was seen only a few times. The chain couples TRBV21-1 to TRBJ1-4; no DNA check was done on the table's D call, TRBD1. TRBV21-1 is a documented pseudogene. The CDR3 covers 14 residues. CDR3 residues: CASPRGTVMEKLFF. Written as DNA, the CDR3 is TGTGCCAGCCCCCGGGGGACAGTGATGGAAAAACTGTTTTTT.

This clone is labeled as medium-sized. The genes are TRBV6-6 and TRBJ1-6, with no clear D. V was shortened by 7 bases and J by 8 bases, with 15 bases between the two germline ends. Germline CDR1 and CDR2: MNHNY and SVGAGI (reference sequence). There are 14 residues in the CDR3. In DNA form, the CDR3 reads TGTGCCAGCACGAATCGAGGCAGCGATTCACCCCTCCACTTT. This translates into CASTNRGSDSPLHF.

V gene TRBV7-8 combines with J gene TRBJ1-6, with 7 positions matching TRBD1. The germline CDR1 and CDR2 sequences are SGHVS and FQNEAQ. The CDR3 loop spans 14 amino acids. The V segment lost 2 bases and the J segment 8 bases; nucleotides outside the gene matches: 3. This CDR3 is CASSLQGEDSPLHF. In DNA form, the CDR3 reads TGTGCCAGCAGCTTACAGGGGGAGGATTCACCCCTCCACTTT.

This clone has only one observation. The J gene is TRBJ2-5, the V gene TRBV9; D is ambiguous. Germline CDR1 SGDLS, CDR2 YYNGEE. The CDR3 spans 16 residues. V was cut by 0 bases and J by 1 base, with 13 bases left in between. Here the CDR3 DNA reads TGTGCCAGCAGCGTAGCTACAGTGGCTCCCCAAGAGACCCAGTACTTC. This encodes CASSVATVAPQETQYF.

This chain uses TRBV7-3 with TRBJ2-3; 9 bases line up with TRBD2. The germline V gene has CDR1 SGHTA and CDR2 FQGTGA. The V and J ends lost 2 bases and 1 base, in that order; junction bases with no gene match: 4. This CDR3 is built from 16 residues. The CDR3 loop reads CASSLEERGGTDTQYF. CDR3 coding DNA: TGTGCCAGCAGCTTAGAGGAGCGGGGGGGCACAGATACGCAGTATTTT.

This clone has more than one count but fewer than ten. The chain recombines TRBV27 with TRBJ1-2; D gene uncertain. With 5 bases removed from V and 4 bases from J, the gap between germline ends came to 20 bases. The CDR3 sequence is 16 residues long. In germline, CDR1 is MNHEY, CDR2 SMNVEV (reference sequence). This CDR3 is CASSPTPDPAGYGYTF. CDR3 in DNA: TGTGCCAGCAGTCCCACTCCTGACCCAGCGGGCTATGGCTACACCTTC.

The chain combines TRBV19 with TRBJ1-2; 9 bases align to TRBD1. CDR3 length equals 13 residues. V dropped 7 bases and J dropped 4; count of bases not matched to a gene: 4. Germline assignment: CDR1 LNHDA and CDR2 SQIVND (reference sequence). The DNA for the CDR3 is TGTGCCAGTACTCCGACAGGGGGCTATGGCTACACCTTC. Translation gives CASTPTGGYGYTF. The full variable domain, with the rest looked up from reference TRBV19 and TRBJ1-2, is DGGITQSPKYLFRKEGQNVTLSCEQNLNHDAMYWYRQDPGQGLRLIYYSQIVNDFQKGDIAEGYSVSREKKESFPLTVTSAQKNPTAFYLCASTPTGGYGYTFGSGTRLTVV.

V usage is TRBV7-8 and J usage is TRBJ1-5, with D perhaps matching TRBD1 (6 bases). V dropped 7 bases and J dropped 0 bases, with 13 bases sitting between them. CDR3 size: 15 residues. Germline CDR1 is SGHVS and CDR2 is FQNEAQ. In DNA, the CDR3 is TGTGCCAGCAACCCGGACAGAAATAGCAATCAGCCCCAGCATTTT. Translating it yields CASNPDRNSNQPQHF.

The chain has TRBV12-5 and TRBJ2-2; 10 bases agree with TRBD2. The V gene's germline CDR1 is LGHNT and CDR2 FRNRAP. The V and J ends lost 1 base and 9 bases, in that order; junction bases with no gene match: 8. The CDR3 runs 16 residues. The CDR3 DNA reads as TGTGCTAGTGGTTTGGGACTAGCGGGTTCCGGTAGGGAGCTGTTTTTT. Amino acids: CASGLGLAGSGRELFF.

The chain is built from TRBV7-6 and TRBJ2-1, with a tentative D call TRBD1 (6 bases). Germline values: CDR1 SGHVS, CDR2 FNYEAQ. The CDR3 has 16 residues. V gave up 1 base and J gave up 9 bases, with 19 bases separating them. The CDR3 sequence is CASSLEDRPVRFEQFF. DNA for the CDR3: TGTGCCAGCAGCTTAGAGGACAGACCCGTAAGATTTGAGCAGTTCTTC.

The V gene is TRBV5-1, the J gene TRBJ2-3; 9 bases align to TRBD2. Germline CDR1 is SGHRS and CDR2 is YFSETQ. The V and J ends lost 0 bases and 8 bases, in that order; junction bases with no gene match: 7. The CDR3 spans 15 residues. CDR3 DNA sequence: TGCGCCAGCAGCTTGGATGTTAGCGGGGGTGGTACGCAGTATTTT. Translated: CASSLDVSGGGTQYF.

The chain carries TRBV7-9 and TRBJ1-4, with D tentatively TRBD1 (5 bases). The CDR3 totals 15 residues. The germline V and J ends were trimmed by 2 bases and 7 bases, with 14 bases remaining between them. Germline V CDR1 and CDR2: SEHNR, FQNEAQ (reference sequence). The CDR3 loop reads CASSLRSREGEKLFF. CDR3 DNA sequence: TGTGCCAGCAGCTTACGTAGCAGGGAGGGTGAAAAACTGTTTTTT.

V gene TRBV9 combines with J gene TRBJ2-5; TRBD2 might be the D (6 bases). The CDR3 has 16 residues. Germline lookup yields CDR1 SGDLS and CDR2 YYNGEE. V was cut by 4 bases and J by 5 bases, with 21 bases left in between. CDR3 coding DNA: TGTGCCAGCAGCCTTCGGGGAGGCGGGGACGTGGAGACCCAGTACTTC. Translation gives CASSLRGGGDVETQYF.

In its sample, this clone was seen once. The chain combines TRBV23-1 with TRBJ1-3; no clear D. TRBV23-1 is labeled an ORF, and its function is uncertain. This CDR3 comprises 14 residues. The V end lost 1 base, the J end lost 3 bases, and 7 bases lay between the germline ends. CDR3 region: CASSQYSFGNTIYF. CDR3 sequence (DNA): TGCGCCAGCAGTCAATACAGCTTTGGAAACACCATATATTTT.